These T cell receptor beta chains were read from a single sample in a study of post-analysis software for immune sequencing data. TCRdb ran MiXCR on the PCR reads and lists one entry per CDR3 protein. The profile shows 600,000 to 700,000 distinct CDR3 sequences, around 60% of them singletons. The sequenced sample consisted of blood. The receptor set was obtained from a girl aged 2 to 10 with multiple sclerosis. CDR3s include the opening cysteine and the closing phenylalanine or tryptophan. A D gene is named only where the DNA matches it firmly. Some rows have no size entry. The others give once, few or many, or a class for an expanded clone.

D gene: NA
V gene: TRBV30
clone size: NA
J gene: TRBJ2-7
CDR3 DNA: TGTGCCTGGAGTGTATTTAGGACTCCGTCCCTCGGGCAGTACTTC
CDR3 protein: CAWSVFRTPSLGQYF

D gene: TRBD1
V gene: TRBV20-1
clone size: NA
J gene: TRBJ2-5
CDR3 DNA: TGCAGTGCTAATGCGGTGGACAGGGGGCGCGAGGAGACCCAGTACTTC
CDR3 protein: CSANAVDRGREETQYF

D gene: NA
V gene: TRBV20-1
clone size: NA
J gene: TRBJ2-1
CDR3 DNA: TGCAGTGCTGCCCCCAACAGGGAAGACAATGAGCAGTTCTTC
CDR3 protein: CSAAPNREDNEQFF

D gene: NA
V gene: TRBV29-1
clone size: NA
J gene: TRBJ1-2
CDR3 DNA: TGCAGCGTTGCAGGGGTGCCTGGCTACACCTTC
CDR3 protein: CSVAGVPGYTF

D gene: NA
V gene: TRBV4-1
clone size: NA
J gene: TRBJ2-1
CDR3 DNA: TGCGCCAGCAGCCAAGTAAAGGACTGGAAAGGGCAGTTCTTC
CDR3 protein: CASSQVKDWKGQFF

D gene: TRBD1
V gene: TRBV5-1
clone size: NA
J gene: TRBJ2-7
CDR3 DNA: TGCGCCAGCAGCTCTTGGACAGGGCCCACCTACGAGCAGTACTTC
CDR3 protein: CASSSWTGPTYEQYF

D gene: TRBD2
V gene: TRBV6-6
clone size: NA
J gene: TRBJ2-1
CDR3 DNA: TGTGCCAGCACGCGGAATAGCGGGAGGAGCTACAATGAGCAGTTCTTC
CDR3 protein: CASTRNSGRSYNEQFF

D gene: NA
V gene: TRBV5-1
clone size: NA
J gene: TRBJ2-1
CDR3 DNA: TGCGCCAGCAGCCCGGACGGGACGGCAGACAATGAGCAGTTCTTC
CDR3 protein: CASSPDGTADNEQFF

D gene: NA
V gene: TRBV29-1
clone size: NA
J gene: TRBJ2-1
CDR3 DNA: TGCAGCGCGGGGACGGGAGTTTCATACAATGAGCAGTTCTTC
CDR3 protein: CSAGTGVSYNEQFF

D gene: NA
V gene: TRBV29-1
clone size: NA
J gene: TRBJ1-4
CDR3 DNA: TGCAGCGCTGAGGGCAGTCCTAATGAAAAACTGTTTTTT
CDR3 protein: CSAEGSPNEKLFF

D gene: TRBD2
V gene: TRBV25-1
clone size: NA
J gene: TRBJ2-1
CDR3 DNA: TGTGCCAGCAGCTCCAGCCTAGCGGGAGTCAATGAGCAGTTCTTC
CDR3 protein: CASSSSLAGVNEQFF

D gene: NA
V gene: TRBV7-9
clone size: NA
J gene: TRBJ2-3
CDR3 DNA: TGTGCCAGCGAAACAGGTTCTGGCACAGATACGCAGTATTTT
CDR3 protein: CASETGSGTDTQYF

D gene: TRBD1
V gene: TRBV29-1
clone size: once
J gene: TRBJ1-1
CDR3 DNA: TGCAGCGCCGACAGGGGAATGAACACTGAAGCTTTCTTT
CDR3 protein: CSADRGMNTEAFF

D gene: NA
V gene: TRBV12-3/TRBV12-4
clone size: NA
J gene: TRBJ2-5
CDR3 DNA: TGTGGCAGCAGTAATGGAGCCCAGTACTTC
CDR3 protein: CGSSNGAQYF

D gene: TRBD1
V gene: TRBV12-3/TRBV12-4
clone size: few
J gene: TRBJ2-3
CDR3 DNA: TGTGCCAGCAGTCGGGACAGCGCAGATACGCAGTATTTT
CDR3 protein: CASSRDSADTQYF

D gene: NA
V gene: TRBV4-3
clone size: few
J gene: TRBJ1-2
CDR3 DNA: TGCGCCAGCAGCCAAGAAAAGGGGATCTATGGCTACACCTTC
CDR3 protein: CASSQEKGIYGYTF

D gene: NA
V gene: TRBV21-1
clone size: NA
J gene: TRBJ1-5
CDR3 DNA: TGTGCCAGCAGCAACTCCGCAGGCGGGAATCAGCCCCAGCATTTT
CDR3 protein: CASSNSAGGNQPQHF

D gene: NA
V gene: TRBV20-1
clone size: NA
J gene: TRBJ2-5
CDR3 DNA: TGCAGTGCGATACCCTGGACCGACCTCCAGACCCAGTACTTC
CDR3 protein: CSAIPWTDLQTQYF

D gene: NA
V gene: TRBV6-5
clone size: NA
J gene: TRBJ1-1
CDR3 DNA: TGTGCCAGCAGTTACGGGGCCGGTGAAGCTTTCTTT
CDR3 protein: CASSYGAGEAFF

D gene: TRBD2
V gene: TRBV27
clone size: NA
J gene: TRBJ2-1
CDR3 DNA: TGTGCCAGCAGTAAGCGGGAGGTCGGGAATGAGCAGTTCTTC
CDR3 protein: CASSKREVGNEQFF

D gene: TRBD1
V gene: TRBV12-3/TRBV12-4
clone size: NA
J gene: TRBJ2-2
CDR3 DNA: TGTGCCAGCAGTTTAGGGGATGACAGGGTGGCGTCCGGGGAGCTGTTTTTT
CDR3 protein: CASSLGDDRVASGELFF

D gene: NA
V gene: TRBV7-2
clone size: NA
J gene: TRBJ2-1
CDR3 DNA: TGTGCCAGCAGCCCTCGGGGGGCAAGTGAGCAGTTCTTC
CDR3 protein: CASSPRGASEQFF

D gene: NA
V gene: TRBV7-2
clone size: few
J gene: TRBJ2-1
CDR3 DNA: TGTGCCAGCAGCTTAACCCTTTACCCACAGTCCGTGCCGTTCTTC
CDR3 protein: CASSLTLYPQSVPFF

D gene: TRBD2
V gene: TRBV27
clone size: NA
J gene: TRBJ2-3
CDR3 DNA: TGTGCCAGCAGTTACCTGGGGGTAGCGGGAGGCTTCACAGATACGCAGTATTTT
CDR3 protein: CASSYLGVAGGFTDTQYF

D gene: NA
V gene: TRBV24-1
clone size: few
J gene: TRBJ2-7
CDR3 DNA: TGTGCCGGAGGGACGGCCCTCTCCTACGAGCAGTACTTC
CDR3 protein: CAGGTALSYEQYF

D gene: NA
V gene: TRBV20-1
clone size: NA
J gene: TRBJ2-1
CDR3 DNA: TGCAGTGCTCGTAGTCCGGACAGCGCGATCTGGGGTGAGCAGTTCTTC
CDR3 protein: CSARSPDSAIWGEQFF

D gene: NA
V gene: TRBV9
clone size: many
J gene: TRBJ1-2
CDR3 DNA: TGTGCCAGCAGCGCACAGAGCTATGGCTACACCTTC
CDR3 protein: CASSAQSYGYTF

D gene: TRBD2
V gene: TRBV20-1
clone size: NA
J gene: TRBJ2-3
CDR3 DNA: TGCAGTGCTGCCCTAGCGGGGGGTTACACAGATACGCAGTATTTT
CDR3 protein: CSAALAGGYTDTQYF

D gene: NA
V gene: TRBV11-2
clone size: few
J gene: TRBJ2-5
CDR3 DNA: TGTGCCAGCAGCTACTCTCGGGGGCCGCAAGAGACCCAGTACTTC
CDR3 protein: CASSYSRGPQETQYF

D gene: NA
V gene: TRBV3-1
clone size: NA
J gene: TRBJ2-5
CDR3 DNA: TGTGCCAGCAGCTCCGAAGGGCCCCGCAGAGAGACCCAGTACTTC
CDR3 protein: CASSSEGPRRETQYF

D gene: TRBD2
V gene: TRBV6-5
clone size: few
J gene: TRBJ2-7
CDR3 DNA: TGTGCCAGCAGTCCTAGCGGGTCTTACTACGAGCAGTACTTC
CDR3 protein: CASSPSGSYYEQYF

D gene: TRBD1
V gene: TRBV20-1
clone size: NA
J gene: TRBJ2-1
CDR3 DNA: TGCAGTGCTAACAAACCAGGGGGCCAGGTTTCTCAGCAGTTCTTC
CDR3 protein: CSANKPGGQVSQQFF

D gene: NA
V gene: TRBV3-1
clone size: NA
J gene: TRBJ2-7
CDR3 DNA: TGTGCCAGCAGCCAAGTCTGGTTCCGGGACTCGTCGACCTACGAGCAGTACTTC
CDR3 protein: CASSQVWFRDSSTYEQYF

D gene: NA
V gene: TRBV25-1
clone size: NA
J gene: TRBJ2-7
CDR3 DNA: TGTGCCAGCAGTGAATCTGGGTTTACAACGGGAAATGAGCAGTACTTC
CDR3 protein: CASSESGFTTGNEQYF

D gene: NA
V gene: TRBV6-6
clone size: NA
J gene: TRBJ1-6
CDR3 DNA: TGTGCCAGCAGTCAACCCGGACGTTATAATTCACCCCTCCACTTT
CDR3 protein: CASSQPGRYNSPLHF

D gene: TRBD2
V gene: TRBV10-3
clone size: NA
J gene: TRBJ2-3
CDR3 DNA: TGTGCCATCAGTGAGCGGCTAGCGGGAGGTACAGATACGCAGTATTTT
CDR3 protein: CAISERLAGGTDTQYF

D gene: TRBD1
V gene: TRBV15
clone size: NA
J gene: TRBJ2-7
CDR3 DNA: TGTGCCACCAGCAGGAGACAGGGGGGCGAGCAGTACTTC
CDR3 protein: CATSRRQGGEQYF

D gene: NA
V gene: TRBV20-1
clone size: NA
J gene: TRBJ2-3
CDR3 DNA: TGCAGTGCTGGACCCGCTAGAGGCACAGATACGCAGTATTTT
CDR3 protein: CSAGPARGTDTQYF

D gene: NA
V gene: TRBV12-3/TRBV12-4
clone size: few
J gene: TRBJ2-3
CDR3 DNA: TGTGCCAGCAGTCAAGGAAGACAGGGAGGGATGGTGGACGATACGCAGTATTTT
CDR3 protein: CASSQGRQGGMVDDTQYF

D gene: NA
V gene: TRBV10-3
clone size: NA
J gene: TRBJ1-1
CDR3 DNA: TGTGCCATCAGTGAACAGTTTGAAGCTTTCTTT
CDR3 protein: CAISEQFEAFF

D gene: NA
V gene: TRBV15
clone size: once
J gene: TRBJ1-1
CDR3 DNA: TGTGCCACCAGCAGAGATCCAGGGGTAGGCACTGAAGCTTTCTTT
CDR3 protein: CATSRDPGVGTEAFF

D gene: TRBD2
V gene: TRBV12-3/TRBV12-4
clone size: NA
J gene: TRBJ2-3
CDR3 DNA: TGTGCCAGCAGTCCGACTAGCGGGAGGGCCGGGACAGATACGCAGTATTTT
CDR3 protein: CASSPTSGRAGTDTQYF

D gene: NA
V gene: TRBV7-3
clone size: NA
J gene: TRBJ2-3
CDR3 DNA: TGTGCCAGCAGCTTAGGCTACTGGGACCAGGAGGATACGCAGTATTTT
CDR3 protein: CASSLGYWDQEDTQYF

D gene: NA
V gene: TRBV11-2
clone size: NA
J gene: TRBJ2-7
CDR3 DNA: TGTGCCAGCAGCTTAGAAAGAGGGGCTTGGAGGGGCGCAACCGAGCAGTACTTC
CDR3 protein: CASSLERGAWRGATEQYF

D gene: NA
V gene: TRBV15
clone size: NA
J gene: TRBJ2-1
CDR3 DNA: TGTGCCACCAGCAGCGAGGGTTACTCGCAGTTCTTC
CDR3 protein: CATSSEGYSQFF

D gene: NA
V gene: TRBV10-3
clone size: NA
J gene: TRBJ1-2
CDR3 DNA: TGTGCTATCAGTGAGATCGGGGCAGGTTATGGCTACACCTTC
CDR3 protein: CAISEIGAGYGYTF

D gene: TRBD1
V gene: TRBV4-3
clone size: NA
J gene: TRBJ1-1
CDR3 DNA: TGCGCCAGCAGCCAAGTGGGGACAGGGGCGGGCACTGAAGCTTTCTTT
CDR3 protein: CASSQVGTGAGTEAFF

D gene: NA
V gene: TRBV29-1
clone size: few
J gene: TRBJ2-7
CDR3 DNA: TGCAGCGTTGGGACAGTGTCCTACGAGCAGTACTTC
CDR3 protein: CSVGTVSYEQYF

D gene: TRBD1
V gene: TRBV3-1
clone size: NA
J gene: TRBJ2-5
CDR3 DNA: TGTGCCACCAGGCCGGGACAGCGGTCCCAAGAGACCCAGTACTTC
CDR3 protein: CATRPGQRSQETQYF

D gene: TRBD2
V gene: TRBV11-3
clone size: few
J gene: TRBJ2-3
CDR3 DNA: TGTGCCAGCAGAGCGGGGGACAGCACAGATACGCAGTATTTT
CDR3 protein: CASRAGDSTDTQYF

D gene: NA
V gene: TRBV29-1
clone size: NA
J gene: TRBJ2-7
CDR3 DNA: TGCAGCGCAGGGATCGGCTACGAGCAGTACTTC
CDR3 protein: CSAGIGYEQYF

D gene: TRBD2
V gene: TRBV5-1
clone size: few
J gene: TRBJ2-7
CDR3 DNA: TGCGCCAGCAGCTGGACTAGCGGGAGGAACGAGCAGTACTTC
CDR3 protein: CASSWTSGRNEQYF

D gene: NA
V gene: TRBV20-1
clone size: NA
J gene: TRBJ1-1
CDR3 DNA: TGCAGTGTTAGGAGGGGGTCTTCAGGCACTGAAGCTTTCTTT
CDR3 protein: CSVRRGSSGTEAFF

D gene: TRBD2
V gene: TRBV20-1
clone size: NA
J gene: TRBJ2-3
CDR3 DNA: TGCAGTGCTAGGGGGGGGTTAAGTCTAGCGGTCGGCACAGATACGCAGTATTTT
CDR3 protein: CSARGGLSLAVGTDTQYF

D gene: TRBD1
V gene: TRBV20-1
clone size: NA
J gene: TRBJ2-1
CDR3 DNA: TGCAGTGCCTGGCCGGGACAGGGCGATGAGCAGTTCTTC
CDR3 protein: CSAWPGQGDEQFF

D gene: NA
V gene: TRBV29-1
clone size: NA
J gene: TRBJ1-1
CDR3 DNA: TGCAGCCTGCGGGAGAACACTGAAGCTTTCTTT
CDR3 protein: CSLRENTEAFF

D gene: NA
V gene: TRBV3-1
clone size: NA
J gene: TRBJ2-1
CDR3 DNA: TGTGCCAGCAGACCAAGATCGAGGGGTTCTTACAATGAGCAGTTCTTC
CDR3 protein: CASRPRSRGSYNEQFF